Only one count was recorded for the clone carrying this TCR beta chain. Germline CDR1 and CDR2: MGHDK and SYGVNS. This CDR3 has 15 amino acids. The J segment lost 5 bases and the V segment lost 4 bases, leaving 5 bases of the junction unmatched. This sample stems from a study of blood T cell repertoires in COVID-19. Overall study context: Sources were T cells, B-cell-depleted T cells, or PBMCs; the material itself was cDNA or gDNA.

Source study methods: Counts of nucleated cells, estimated from reference gene primer amplification, were obtained. Data came from immunoSEQ multiplex PCR; TCRdb stores just in-frame clones and leaves some out. V and J calls and clone size are copied from that table; D and trimming were computed from the DNA. This table has 280,000 or so clones, about 85% appearing once. Participant ages covered roughly 18 to 89 years across 25 or so US areas. Donors in Cohort 3 counted as recovered after two negative PCRs, clearance, or symptom resolution. The chain uses TRBV25-1 and TRBJ1-6; 7 bases are a match to TRBD1. Sequenced: PBMCs or T cells enriched from blood (not recorded which). This receptor was identified in a woman aged 45-60 years who had recovered from COVID-19. The CDR3 spells CASSGQTGNNSPLHF. The CDR3 DNA reads as TGTGCCAGCAGTGGCCAGACAGGGAATAATTCACCCCTCCACTTT.